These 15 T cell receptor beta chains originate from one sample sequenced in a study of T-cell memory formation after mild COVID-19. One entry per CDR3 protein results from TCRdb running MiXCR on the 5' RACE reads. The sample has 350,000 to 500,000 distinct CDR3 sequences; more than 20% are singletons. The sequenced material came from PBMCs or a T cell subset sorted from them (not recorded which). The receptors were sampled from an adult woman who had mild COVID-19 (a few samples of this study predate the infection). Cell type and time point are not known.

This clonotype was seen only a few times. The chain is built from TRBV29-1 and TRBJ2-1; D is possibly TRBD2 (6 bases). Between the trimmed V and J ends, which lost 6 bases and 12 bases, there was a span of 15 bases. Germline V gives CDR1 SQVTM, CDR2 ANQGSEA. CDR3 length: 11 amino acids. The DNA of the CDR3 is TGCAGCGTCGGGGACTCGTTTGGGCAGTTCTTC. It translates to CSVGDSFGQFF.

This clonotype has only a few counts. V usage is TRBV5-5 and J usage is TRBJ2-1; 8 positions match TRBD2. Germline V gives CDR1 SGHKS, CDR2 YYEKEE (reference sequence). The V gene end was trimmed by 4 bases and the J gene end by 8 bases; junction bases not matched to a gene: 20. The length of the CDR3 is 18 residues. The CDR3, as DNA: TGTGCCAGCAGCCCGGGAGGGTGGGTCTACCGAGACCTGGATGAGCAGTTCTTC. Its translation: CASSPGGWVYRDLDEQFF. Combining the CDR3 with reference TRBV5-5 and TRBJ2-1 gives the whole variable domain DAGVTQSPTHLIKTRGQQVTLRCSPISGHKSVSWYQQVLGQGPQFIFQYYEKEERGRGNFPDRFSARQFPNYSSELNVNALLLGDSALYLCASSPGGWVYRDLDEQFFGPGTRLTVL.

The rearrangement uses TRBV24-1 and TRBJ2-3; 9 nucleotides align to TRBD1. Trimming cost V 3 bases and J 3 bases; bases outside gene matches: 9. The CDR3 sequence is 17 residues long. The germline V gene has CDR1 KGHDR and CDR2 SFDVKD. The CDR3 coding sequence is TGTGCCACCAGTGATCCCCCCGGGACAGGGCTAACAGATACGCAGTATTTT. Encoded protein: CATSDPPGTGLTDTQYF.

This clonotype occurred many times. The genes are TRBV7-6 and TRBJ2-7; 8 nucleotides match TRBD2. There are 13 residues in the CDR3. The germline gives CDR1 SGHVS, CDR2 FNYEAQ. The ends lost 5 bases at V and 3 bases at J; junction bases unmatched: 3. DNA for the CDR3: TGTGCCAGCAGCCCCCGGGAGGGCTACGAGCAGTACTTC. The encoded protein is CASSPREGYEQYF.

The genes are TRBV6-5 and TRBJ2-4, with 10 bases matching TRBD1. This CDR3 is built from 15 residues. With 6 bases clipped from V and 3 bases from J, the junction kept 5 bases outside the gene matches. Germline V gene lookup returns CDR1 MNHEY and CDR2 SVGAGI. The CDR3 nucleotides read TGTGCCAGCAGCTCCGGGACAGGGGTCAAAAACATTCAGTACTTC. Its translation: CASSSGTGVKNIQYF.

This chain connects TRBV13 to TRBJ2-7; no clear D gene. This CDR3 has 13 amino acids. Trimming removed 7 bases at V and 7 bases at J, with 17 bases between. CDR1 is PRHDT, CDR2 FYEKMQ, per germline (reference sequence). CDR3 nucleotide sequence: TGTGCCAGCAAAGCTTACATGGCAGCAGAGCAGTACTTC. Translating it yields CASKAYMAAEQYF.

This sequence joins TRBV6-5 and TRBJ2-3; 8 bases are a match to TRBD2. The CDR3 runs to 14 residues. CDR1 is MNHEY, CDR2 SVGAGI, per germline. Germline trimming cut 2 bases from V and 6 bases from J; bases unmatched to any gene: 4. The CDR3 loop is CASSYGGGGDTQYF. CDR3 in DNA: TGTGCCAGCAGTTACGGGGGCGGGGGGGATACGCAGTATTTT.

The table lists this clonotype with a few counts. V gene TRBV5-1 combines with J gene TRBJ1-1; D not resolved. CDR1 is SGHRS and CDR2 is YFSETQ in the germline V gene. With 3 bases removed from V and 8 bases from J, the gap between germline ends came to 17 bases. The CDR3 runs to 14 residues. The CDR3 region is CASSSMPATVEAFF. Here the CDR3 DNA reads TGCGCCAGCAGCTCCATGCCGGCGACTGTGGAAGCTTTCTTT. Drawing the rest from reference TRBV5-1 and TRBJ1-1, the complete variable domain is KAGVTQTPRYLIKTRGQQVTLSCSPISGHRSVSWYQQTPGQGLQFLFEYFSETQRNKGNFPGRFSGRQFSNSRSEMNVSTLELGDSALYLCASSSMPATVEAFFGQGTRLTVV.

CDR3 in DNA: TGTGCCAGCAGCGTGTCTAGCGGGGCTACAGATACGCAGTATTTT. Translated, it gives CASSVSSGATDTQYF. The chain employs TRBV7-2 and TRBJ2-3, with TRBD2 matching 9 bases. Germline CDR1 is SGHTA and CDR2 is FQGNSA. The CDR3 length is 15 residues. V trimming: 5 bases; J trimming: 3 bases; junction bases outside the gene matches: 6.

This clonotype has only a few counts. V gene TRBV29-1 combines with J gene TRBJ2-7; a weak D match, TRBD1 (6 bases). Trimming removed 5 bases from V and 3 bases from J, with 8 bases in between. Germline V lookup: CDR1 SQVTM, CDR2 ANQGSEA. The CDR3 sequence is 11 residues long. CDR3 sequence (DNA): TGCAGCGTTTCACAGGGCTACGAGCAGTACTTC. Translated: CSVSQGYEQYF.

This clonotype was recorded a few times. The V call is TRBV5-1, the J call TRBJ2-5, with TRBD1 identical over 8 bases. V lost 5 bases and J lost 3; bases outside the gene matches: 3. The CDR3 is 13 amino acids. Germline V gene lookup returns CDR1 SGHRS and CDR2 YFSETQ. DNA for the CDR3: TGCGCCAGCAGACCGACAGGGGAAGAGACCCAGTACTTC. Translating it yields CASRPTGEETQYF.

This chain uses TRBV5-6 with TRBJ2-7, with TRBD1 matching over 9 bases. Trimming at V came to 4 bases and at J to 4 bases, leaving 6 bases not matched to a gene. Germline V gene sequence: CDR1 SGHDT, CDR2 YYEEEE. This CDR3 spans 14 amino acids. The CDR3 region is CASSPQGAVYEQYF. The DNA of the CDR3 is TGTGCCAGCAGCCCACAGGGGGCTGTGTACGAGCAGTACTTC.

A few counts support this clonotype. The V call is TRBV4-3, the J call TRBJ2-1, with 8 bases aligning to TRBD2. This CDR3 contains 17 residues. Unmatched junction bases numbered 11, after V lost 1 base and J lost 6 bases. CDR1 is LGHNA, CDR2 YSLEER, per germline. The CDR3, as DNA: TGCGCCAGCAGCCAAGCCCTAGTACGGGAGGGCCGCAATGAGCAGTTCTTC. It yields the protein CASSQALVREGRNEQFF.

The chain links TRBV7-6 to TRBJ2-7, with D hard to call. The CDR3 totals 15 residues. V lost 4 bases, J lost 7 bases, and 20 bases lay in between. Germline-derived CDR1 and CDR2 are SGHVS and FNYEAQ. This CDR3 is CASSSIPDSTTEQYF. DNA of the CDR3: TGTGCCAGCAGCTCAATCCCCGACTCTACGACGGAGCAGTACTTC.

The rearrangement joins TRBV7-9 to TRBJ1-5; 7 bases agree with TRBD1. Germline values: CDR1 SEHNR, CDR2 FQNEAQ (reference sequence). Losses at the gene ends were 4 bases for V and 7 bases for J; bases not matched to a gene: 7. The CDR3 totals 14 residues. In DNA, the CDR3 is TGTGCCAGCAGCTCCGAAGGAGGGGGCCAGCCCCAGCATTTT. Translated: CASSSEGGGQPQHF.